A selection of T cell receptor beta chains follows, all from one sample in a study of cytomegalovirus exposure and HLA in healthy donors. TCRdb keeps only in-frame clones here, not all; method: immunoSEQ multiplex PCR. Of tens of thousands of clones listed, roughly 94% are singletons. Sequencing was carried out using PBMCs. The receptors derive from a woman younger than 30 in good health and CMV-seronegative. Each CDR3 is given with its conserved first and last residue. D genes are given only for firm matches. Rows give clone size only sometimes, using once, few, many, or a class for an expanded clone.

size: -
J: TRBJ2-4
V: TRBV7-8
D: TRBD2
CDR3: CASSFSQGLLAKNIQYF
DNA: TGTGCCAGCAGCTTCTCCCAGGGACTACTAGCCAAAAACATTCAGTACTTC

size: -
J: TRBJ1-1
V: TRBV15
D: TRBD1
CDR3: CATSRPGTAKNTEAFF
DNA: TGTGCCACCAGCAGGCCCGGGACAGCCAAAAACACTGAAGCTTTCTTT

size: -
J: TRBJ2-1
V: TRBV25-1
D: TRBD1
CDR3: CATLSGTATHNEQFF
DNA: TGTGCCACCCTTTCCGGGACAGCCACCCACAATGAGCAGTTCTTC

size: once
J: TRBJ1-3
V: TRBV18
D: -
CDR3: CASSSGGDSGNTIYF
DNA: TGTGCCAGCTCTTCTGGGGGCGACTCTGGAAACACCATATATTTT

size: once
J: TRBJ2-7
V: TRBV19
D: -
CDR3: CASSIRGTVSYEQYF
DNA: TGTGCCAGTAGTATCCGCGGGACAGTCTCCTACGAGCAGTACTTC

size: once
J: TRBJ1-4
V: TRBV5-6
D: -
CDR3: CASSFRATNEKLFF
DNA: TGTGCCAGCAGCTTTCGGGCAACTAATGAAAAACTGTTTTTT

size: once
J: TRBJ2-3
V: TRBV5-4
D: -
CDR3: CASSLRGKGDTQYF
DNA: TGTGCCAGCAGCTTAAGGGGAAAGGGAGATACGCAGTATTTT

size: -
J: TRBJ1-1
V: TRBV28
D: -
CDR3: CASSFGGTYLYMNTEAFF
DNA: TGTGCCAGCAGTTTTGGGGGGACCTACCTCTACATGAACACTGAAGCTTTCTTT

size: -
J: TRBJ2-2
V: TRBV12-5
D: -
CDR3: CASGPGGLGTGELFF
DNA: TGTGCTAGTGGCCCCGGAGGGCTGGGAACCGGGGAGCTGTTTTTT

size: -
J: TRBJ2-2
V: TRBV11-2
D: -
CDR3: CASSLGRGLVAPTTGELFF
DNA: TGTGCCAGCAGCTTAGGTAGGGGACTTGTAGCACCAACCACCGGGGAGCTGTTTTTT

size: -
J: TRBJ1-1
V: TRBV29-1
D: -
CDR3: CTTKAPDSRGRNTEAFF
DNA: TGCACCACAAAAGCCCCGGACAGCCGAGGCAGGAACACTGAAGCTTTCTTT

size: -
J: TRBJ2-5
V: TRBV4-1
D: TRBD1
CDR3: CASSQEWDRVQVTQYF
DNA: TGCGCCAGCAGCCAAGAATGGGACAGGGTTCAGGTGACCCAGTACTTC

size: -
J: TRBJ2-7
V: TRBV7-7
D: -
CDR3: CASSLSSGGNQYF
DNA: TGTGCCAGCAGCTTGAGTAGTGGGGGGAACCAGTACTTC

size: -
J: TRBJ2-5
V: TRBV29-1
D: -
CDR3: CSVRFAGLKETQYF
DNA: TGCAGCGTCAGATTCGCGGGACTCAAGGAGACCCAGTACTTC

size: once
J: TRBJ2-1
V: TRBV27
D: -
CDR3: CASRSGLGDEQFF
DNA: TGTGCCAGCAGGTCGGGACTTGGTGATGAGCAGTTCTTC

size: -
J: TRBJ2-1
V: TRBV14
D: TRBD2
CDR3: CASSQERLAVNEQFF
DNA: TGTGCCAGCAGCCAAGAAAGGCTAGCGGTTAATGAGCAGTTCTTC

size: -
J: TRBJ1-2
V: TRBV28
D: TRBD1
CDR3: CASSLGTGTGGYTF
DNA: TGTGCCAGCAGTTTAGGGACAGGGACTGGTGGCTACACCTTC

size: -
J: TRBJ2-2
V: TRBV6-4
D: -
CDR3: CASREAASNTGELFF
DNA: TGTGCCAGCAGAGAGGCGGCCTCGAACACCGGGGAGCTGTTTTTT

size: -
J: TRBJ1-4
V: TRBV5-1
D: -
CDR3: CASSLGWGQVKNEKLFF
DNA: TGCGCCAGCAGCTTGGGCTGGGGACAAGTAAAAAATGAAAAACTGTTTTTT

size: few
J: TRBJ1-2
V: TRBV5-1
D: -
CDR3: CASSLARDDYTF
DNA: TGCGCCAGCAGCTTGGCCCGGGATGACTACACCTTC

size: -
J: TRBJ1-1
V: TRBV2
D: -
CDR3: CASSLQGFDTEAFF
DNA: TGTGCCAGCAGCCTTCAGGGGTTCGACACTGAAGCTTTCTTT

size: -
J: TRBJ2-5
V: TRBV23-1
D: -
CDR3: CASSPRRPVPSWTQYF
DNA: TGCGCCAGCAGTCCACGGAGGCCGGTACCCTCTTGGACCCAGTACTTC

size: -
J: TRBJ2-7
V: TRBV7-6
D: -
CDR3: CASSLGGDYEQYF
DNA: TGTGCCAGCAGCTTGGGGGGTGATTACGAGCAGTACTTC

size: -
J: TRBJ2-1
V: TRBV5-6
D: -
CDR3: CASSRLVRQYNEQFF
DNA: TGTGCCAGCAGCAGACTAGTCCGCCAGTACAATGAGCAGTTCTTC

size: -
J: TRBJ2-6
V: TRBV5-6
D: -
CDR3: CASSLDSPGANVLTF
DNA: TGTGCCAGCAGCTTGGACAGCCCTGGGGCCAACGTCCTGACTTTC

size: -
J: TRBJ2-3
V: TRBV6-4
D: TRBD2
CDR3: CASSPRGGHRDTQYF
DNA: TGTGCCAGCAGCCCACGGGGGGGGCATAGAGATACGCAGTATTTT

size: -
J: TRBJ2-1
V: TRBV19
D: TRBD2
CDR3: CASSIRRTSGGASYNEQFF
DNA: TGTGCCAGTAGTATCCGGCGGACTAGCGGGGGGGCTTCCTACAATGAGCAGTTCTTC

size: -
J: TRBJ2-3
V: TRBV27
D: TRBD1
CDR3: CASSLSGDRGYTQYF
DNA: TGTGCCAGCAGTTTATCTGGGGACAGGGGATATACGCAGTATTTT

size: once
J: TRBJ2-7
V: TRBV13
D: TRBD1
CDR3: CASSFGQGAKSYEQYF
DNA: TGTGCCAGCAGCTTCGGGCAGGGGGCAAAATCCTACGAGCAGTACTTC

size: once
J: TRBJ2-1
V: TRBV25-1
D: -
CDR3: CASSGGTRLLDNEQFF
DNA: TGTGCCAGCAGTGGGGGGACTCGCCTATTGGACAATGAGCAGTTCTTC

size: -
J: TRBJ1-2
V: TRBV7-2
D: -
CDR3: CASSLGRGFGYTF
DNA: TGTGCCAGCAGCCTGGGGAGGGGTTTTGGCTACACCTTC

size: -
J: TRBJ2-6
V: TRBV9
D: -
CDR3: CASSPEVEILGANVLTF
DNA: TGTGCCAGCAGCCCCGAGGTTGAGATTCTGGGGGCCAACGTCCTGACTTTC

size: -
J: TRBJ2-2
V: TRBV7-8
D: TRBD1
CDR3: CASSLGTANTGELFF
DNA: TGTGCCAGCAGCCTAGGGACAGCTAACACCGGGGAGCTGTTTTTT

size: -
J: TRBJ2-7
V: TRBV6-5
D: TRBD1
CDR3: CASSYSGTGNNEQYF
DNA: TGTGCCAGCAGTTACTCGGGGACAGGGAACAACGAGCAGTACTTC

size: -
J: TRBJ2-7
V: TRBV6-5
D: TRBD1
CDR3: CASSYGTGGYEQYF
DNA: TGTGCCAGCAGTTACGGGACAGGGGGCTACGAGCAGTACTTC

size: -
J: TRBJ2-3
V: TRBV7-9
D: TRBD1
CDR3: CASRTRQGAGADTQYF
DNA: TGTGCCAGCAGGACGCGGCAGGGGGCAGGGGCAGATACGCAGTATTTT

size: -
J: TRBJ1-1
V: TRBV6-1
D: -
CDR3: CASTEELNTEAFF
DNA: TGTGCCAGCACGGAGGAGTTGAACACTGAAGCTTTCTTT

size: -
J: TRBJ2-5
V: TRBV7-8
D: TRBD1
CDR3: CASSFQNRGETQYF
DNA: TGTGCCAGCAGCTTCCAGAACAGGGGCGAGACCCAGTACTTC

size: -
J: TRBJ2-5
V: TRBV5-1
D: TRBD2
CDR3: CASRPGTSGETQYF
DNA: TGCGCCAGCAGACCCGGGACTAGCGGGGAGACCCAGTACTTC

size: -
J: TRBJ2-1
V: TRBV6-5
D: TRBD2
CDR3: CASSWAGVYNEQFF
DNA: TGTGCCAGCAGTTGGGCGGGAGTTTACAATGAGCAGTTCTTC

size: -
J: TRBJ1-3
V: TRBV7-9
D: TRBD1
CDR3: CASSATGGGNTIYF
DNA: TGTGCCAGCAGCGCTACAGGGGGCGGAAACACCATATATTTT

size: -
J: TRBJ2-2
V: TRBV25-1
D: -
CDR3: CASSVEITGELFF
DNA: TGTGCCAGCAGTGTAGAGATCACCGGGGAGCTGTTTTTT

size: once
J: TRBJ1-6
V: TRBV10-3
D: TRBD1
CDR3: CAIKGQGGSPLHF
DNA: TGTGCCATCAAGGGACAGGGAGGTTCACCCCTCCACTTT

size: -
J: TRBJ2-1
V: TRBV18
D: -
CDR3: CASSPSRAYNEQFF
DNA: TGTGCCAGCTCACCCTCGAGGGCCTACAATGAGCAGTTCTTC

size: -
J: TRBJ1-2
V: TRBV7-9
D: TRBD1
CDR3: CASSLMDGTAKGYTF
DNA: TGTGCCAGCAGCTTAATGGATGGGACAGCTAAGGGCTACACCTTC

size: -
J: TRBJ2-7
V: TRBV11-3
D: TRBD2
CDR3: CASSLDSREGLYEQYF
DNA: TGTGCCAGCAGCTTAGATTCACGGGAGGGGCTCTACGAGCAGTACTTC

size: -
J: TRBJ1-6
V: TRBV9
D: -
CDR3: CASSVATSGGSPLHF
DNA: TGTGCCAGCAGCGTAGCTACGTCGGGGGGATCACCCCTCCACTTT

size: -
J: TRBJ1-2
V: TRBV5-1
D: -
CDR3: CASSYAAGEGDGYTF
DNA: TGCGCCAGCAGCTACGCGGCGGGGGAAGGAGACGGCTACACCTTC

size: -
J: TRBJ2-3
V: TRBV7-8
D: TRBD2
CDR3: CASSTGGTTDTQYF
DNA: TGTGCCAGCAGCACGGGGGGGACCACAGATACGCAGTATTTT

size: -
J: TRBJ2-7
V: TRBV5-4
D: -
CDR3: CASSGKDRSSYEQYF
DNA: TGTGCCAGCAGCGGAAAAGACAGGAGCTCCTACGAGCAGTACTTC

size: -
J: TRBJ2-7
V: TRBV7-9
D: -
CDR3: CASSFPFAGSYEQYF
DNA: TGTGCCAGCAGCTTCCCTTTCGCTGGCAGCTACGAGCAGTACTTC

size: once
J: TRBJ2-5
V: TRBV5-5
D: TRBD2
CDR3: CASSTGLAGVGETQYF
DNA: TGTGCCAGCAGCACGGGACTAGCGGGAGTTGGTGAGACCCAGTACTTC

size: once
J: TRBJ2-2
V: TRBV7-2
D: TRBD2
CDR3: CASSLISGGGELFF
DNA: TGTGCCAGCAGCTTAATCAGCGGGGGCGGGGAGCTGTTTTTT